The clone carrying this T cell receptor beta chain turned up a few times. Its antigen remains unknown. These data belong to a study of identical twins. Study-wide points: While abundant cord blood beta clonotypes carried fewer insertions, memory repertoires showed no such pattern.

Healthy Caucasians provided all donations. The CDR3 is made up of 13 amino acids. Germline loops: CDR1 DFQATT, CDR2 SNEGSKA (reference sequence). MiXCR was run by TCRdb on the 5' RACE reads, yielding one entry per CDR3 protein. In the table there are 1.5 million to 2 million distinct CDR3 sequences, roughly 35% of which are singletons. The chain links TRBV20-1 to TRBJ2-5; 7 positions match TRBD1. The last part of the DNA fits TRBJ2-7 better; the J call may be wrong. Specimen: cord blood. This sequence was found in a newborn girl in good health. The CDR3 spells CSARRGRLYEQYF. The CDR3 nucleotides are TGCAGTGCTAGGAGGGGGCGCCTCTACGAGCAGTACTTC.